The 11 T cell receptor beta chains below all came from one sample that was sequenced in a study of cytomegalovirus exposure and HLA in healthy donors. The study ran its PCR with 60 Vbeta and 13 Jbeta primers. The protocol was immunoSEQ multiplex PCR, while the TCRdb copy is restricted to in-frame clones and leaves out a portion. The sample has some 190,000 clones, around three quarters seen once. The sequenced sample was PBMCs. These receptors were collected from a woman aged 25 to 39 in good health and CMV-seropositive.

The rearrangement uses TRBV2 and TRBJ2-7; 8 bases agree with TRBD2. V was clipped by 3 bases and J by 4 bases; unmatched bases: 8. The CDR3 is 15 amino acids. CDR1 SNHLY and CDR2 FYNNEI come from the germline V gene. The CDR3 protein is CASSDKLAGPYEQYF. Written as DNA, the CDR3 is TGTGCCAGCAGTGACAAGCTAGCGGGCCCTTACGAGCAGTACTTC.

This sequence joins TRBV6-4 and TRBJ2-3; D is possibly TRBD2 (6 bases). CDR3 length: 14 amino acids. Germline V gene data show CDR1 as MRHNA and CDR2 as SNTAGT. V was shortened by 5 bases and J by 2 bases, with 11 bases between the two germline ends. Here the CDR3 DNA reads TGTGCCAGCAGTCCCGGAGGGGTCACAGATACGCAGTATTTT. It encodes CASSPGGVTDTQYF.

This CDR3 reads CASSIGGAGTDTQYF. In DNA, the CDR3 is TGTGCCAGCAGTATCGGGGGGGCGGGCACAGATACGCAGTATTTT. The rearrangement uses TRBV27 and TRBJ2-3; 8 nucleotides line up with TRBD2. Germline V lookup: CDR1 MNHEY, CDR2 SMNVEV (reference sequence). With 5 bases clipped from V and 1 base from J, the junction kept 5 bases outside the gene matches. CDR3 length: 15 amino acids.

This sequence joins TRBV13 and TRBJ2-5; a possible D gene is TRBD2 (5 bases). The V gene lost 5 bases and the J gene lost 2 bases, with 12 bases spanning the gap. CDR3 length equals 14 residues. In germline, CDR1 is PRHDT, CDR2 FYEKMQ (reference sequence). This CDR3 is CASSPRGRQETQYF. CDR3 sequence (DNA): TGTGCCAGCAGCCCACGGGGTCGGCAAGAGACCCAGTACTTC.

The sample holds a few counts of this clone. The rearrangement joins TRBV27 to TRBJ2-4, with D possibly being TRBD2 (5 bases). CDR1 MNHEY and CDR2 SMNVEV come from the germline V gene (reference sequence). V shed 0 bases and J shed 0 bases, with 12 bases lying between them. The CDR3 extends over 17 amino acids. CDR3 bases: TGTGCCAGCAGTTTATCGTGGGGAGCCGTAGCCAAAAACATTCAGTACTTC. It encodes CASSLSWGAVAKNIQYF.

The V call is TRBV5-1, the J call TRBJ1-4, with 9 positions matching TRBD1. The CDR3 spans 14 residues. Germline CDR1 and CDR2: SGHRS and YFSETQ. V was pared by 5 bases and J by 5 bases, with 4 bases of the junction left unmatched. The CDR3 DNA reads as TGCGCCAGCAGAACAGGGGGCGTGAATGAAAAACTGTTTTTT. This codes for CASRTGGVNEKLFF.

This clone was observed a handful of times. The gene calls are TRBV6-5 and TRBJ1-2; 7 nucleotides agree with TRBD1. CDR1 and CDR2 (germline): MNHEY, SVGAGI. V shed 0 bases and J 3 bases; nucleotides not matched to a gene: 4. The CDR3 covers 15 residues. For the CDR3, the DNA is TGTGCCAGCAGTTACTCCGCCGGGACAGACTATGGCTACACCTTC. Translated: CASSYSAGTDYGYTF.

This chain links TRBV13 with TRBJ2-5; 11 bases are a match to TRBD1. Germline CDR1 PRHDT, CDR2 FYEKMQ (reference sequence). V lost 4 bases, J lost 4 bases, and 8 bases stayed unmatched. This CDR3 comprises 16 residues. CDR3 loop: CASSSQDRGRGETQYF. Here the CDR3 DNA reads TGTGCCAGCAGCTCCCAGGACAGGGGGCGTGGAGAGACCCAGTACTTC. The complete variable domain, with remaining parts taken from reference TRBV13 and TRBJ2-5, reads AAGVIQSPRHLIKEKRETATLKCYPIPRHDTVYWYQQGPGQDPQFLISFYEKMQSDKGSIPDRFSAQQFSDYHSELNMSSLELGDSALYFCASSSQDRGRGETQYFGPGTRLLVL.

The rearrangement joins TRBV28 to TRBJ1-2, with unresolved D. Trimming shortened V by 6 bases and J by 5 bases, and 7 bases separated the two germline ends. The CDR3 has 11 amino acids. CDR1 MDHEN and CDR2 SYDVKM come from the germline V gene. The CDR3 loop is CASSTGYGYTF. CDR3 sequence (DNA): TGTGCCAGCAGCACGGGGTATGGCTACACCTTC.

The chain's CDR3 is CASSQGTGYNSPLHF. DNA of the CDR3: TGTGCCAGCAGCCAGGGGACAGGATATAATTCACCCCTCCACTTT. The V call is TRBV4-2, the J call TRBJ1-6; 8 bases fit TRBD1. This CDR3 is built from 15 residues. V was clipped by 3 bases and J by 4 bases; unmatched bases: 2. Germline V gene lookup returns CDR1 LGHNA and CDR2 YNFKEQ.

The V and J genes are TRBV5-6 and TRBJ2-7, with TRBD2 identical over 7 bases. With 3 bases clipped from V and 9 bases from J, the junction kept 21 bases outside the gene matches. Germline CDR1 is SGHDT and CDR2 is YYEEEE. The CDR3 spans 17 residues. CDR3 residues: CASSSRELSPPPSLQYF. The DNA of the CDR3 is TGTGCCAGCAGCTCGCGGGAGTTGTCCCCTCCTCCTTCTCTGCAGTACTTC.